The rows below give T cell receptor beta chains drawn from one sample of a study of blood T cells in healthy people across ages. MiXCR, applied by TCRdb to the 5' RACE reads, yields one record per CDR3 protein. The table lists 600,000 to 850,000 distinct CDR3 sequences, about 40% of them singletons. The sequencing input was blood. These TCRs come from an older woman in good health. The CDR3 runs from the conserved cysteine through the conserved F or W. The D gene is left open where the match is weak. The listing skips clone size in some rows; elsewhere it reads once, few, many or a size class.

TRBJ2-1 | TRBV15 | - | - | CATSRDFGGVPPFF | TGTGCCACCAGCAGAGATTTTGGCGGAGTCCCCCCGTTCTTC
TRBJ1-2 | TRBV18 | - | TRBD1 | CASSMEGAFGGYTF | TGTGCCAGCTCGATGGAGGGGGCGTTCGGGGGCTACACCTTC
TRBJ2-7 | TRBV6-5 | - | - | CASSYGSGDKSEQYF | TGTGCCAGCAGTTACGGGTCAGGGGACAAGTCCGAGCAGTACTTC
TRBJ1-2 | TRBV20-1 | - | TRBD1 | CSARGATVSGTGQNGYTF | TGCAGTGCTAGGGGAGCTACGGTGTCCGGGACGGGACAGAATGGCTACACCTTC
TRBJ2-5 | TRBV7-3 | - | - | CASSLQGPQETQYF | TGTGCCAGCAGCTTGCAGGGCCCACAAGAGACCCAGTACTTC
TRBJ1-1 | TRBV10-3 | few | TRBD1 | CAIWDSPAEAFF | TGTGCCATCTGGGACAGCCCAGCTGAAGCTTTCTTT
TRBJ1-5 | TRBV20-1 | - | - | CSARGTGGWQPQHF | TGCAGTGCTAGAGGGACGGGGGGCTGGCAGCCCCAGCATTTT
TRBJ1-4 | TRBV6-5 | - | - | CASSYLQKTSNIGREKLFF | TGTGCCAGCAGTTACCTACAGAAAACTAGCAACATCGGGCGGGAAAAACTGTTTTTT
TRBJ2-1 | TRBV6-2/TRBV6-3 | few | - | CASSPTESNEQFF | TGTGCCAGCAGTCCTACAGAGAGCAATGAGCAGTTCTTC
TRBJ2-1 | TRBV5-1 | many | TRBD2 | CASSLPSGDLGEQFF | TGCGCCAGCAGCTTACCTAGCGGGGATCTCGGTGAGCAGTTCTTC
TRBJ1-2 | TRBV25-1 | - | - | CASSGGAHPSGYTF | TGTGCCAGCAGTGGGGGGGCCCACCCAAGTGGCTACACCTTC
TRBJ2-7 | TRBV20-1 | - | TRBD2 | CSAGAGGLSYEQYF | TGCAGTGCCGGTGCGGGGGGGCTCTCCTACGAGCAGTACTTC
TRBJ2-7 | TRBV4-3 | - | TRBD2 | CASSQEVTSGYNEQYF | TGCGCCAGCAGCCAAGAAGTGACTAGCGGTTACAATGAGCAGTACTTC
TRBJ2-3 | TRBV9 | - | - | CAGGASETDTQYF | TGTGCCGGGGGGGCTAGCGAAACAGATACGCAGTATTTT
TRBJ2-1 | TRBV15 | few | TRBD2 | CATSRASGRAGNNEQFF | TGTGCCACCAGCAGGGCTAGCGGGAGGGCCGGTAACAATGAGCAGTTCTTC
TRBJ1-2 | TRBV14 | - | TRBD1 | CASSSTGCGYTF | TGTGCCAGCAGTTCGACAGGGTGTGGCTACACCTTC
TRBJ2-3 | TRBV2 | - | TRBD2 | CASSYYLTSGGDRGSTDTQYF | TGTGCCAGCAGTTACTACCTGACTAGCGGGGGTGACCGGGGTAGCACAGATACGCAGTATTTT
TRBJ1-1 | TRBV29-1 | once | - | CSVEGGQGRNGAFF | TGCAGCGTTGAAGGGGGGCAGGGGAGGAATGGAGCTTTCTTT
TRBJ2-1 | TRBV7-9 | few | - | CASSSPAGGAINEQFF | TGTGCCAGCAGCTCGCCTGCCGGGGGCGCTATCAATGAGCAGTTCTTC
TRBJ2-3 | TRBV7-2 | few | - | CASSSGLGFTDTQYF | TGTGCCAGCAGCTCCGGTTTGGGCTTCACAGATACGCAGTATTTT
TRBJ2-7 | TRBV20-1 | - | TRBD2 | CSARTSAAYEQYF | TGCAGTGCCAGGACTAGCGCCGCCTACGAGCAGTACTTC
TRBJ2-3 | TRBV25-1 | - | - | CASRRDTQYF | TGTGCCAGCAGGAGAGATACGCAGTATTTT
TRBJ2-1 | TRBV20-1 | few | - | CSARDLRRGDNEQFF | TGCAGTGCTAGAGATCTCCGGCGGGGAGACAATGAGCAGTTCTTC
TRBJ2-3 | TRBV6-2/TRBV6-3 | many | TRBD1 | CASSYGTGMFQHTDTQYF | TGTGCCAGCAGTTACGGGACAGGGATGTTTCAGCACACAGATACGCAGTATTTT
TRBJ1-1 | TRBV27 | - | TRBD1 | CASSIRDRGENTEAFF | TGTGCCAGCAGCATTAGAGACAGGGGTGAGAACACTGAAGCTTTCTTT